The source of this T cell receptor (beta chain) is a study of cytomegalovirus exposure and HLA in healthy donors. Whole-study findings and limits: A later analysis found most CMV-associated TCR beta chains apparently HLA-restricted.

With 4 bases clipped from V and 2 bases from J, the junction kept 1 base outside the gene matches. Germline V gives CDR1 GTSNPN, CDR2 SVGIG (reference sequence). This CDR3 has 14 residues. Amplification used 60 Vbeta primers and 13 Jbeta primers. Assay used: immunoSEQ multiplex PCR; TCRdb lists only in-frame clones, some missing. The table shows some 130,000 clones, with less than 10% occurring only once. In this sample, this clone turned up a few times. The antigen is not known. This TCR came from a man in his fifties in good health and CMV-seronegative. The specimen sequenced was PBMCs. This sequence joins TRBV30 and TRBJ2-6, with TRBD1 matching over 8 bases. The CDR3 spells CAWIQGAGANVLTF. Here the CDR3 DNA reads TGTGCCTGGATACAGGGGGCTGGGGCCAACGTCCTGACTTTC.